This T cell receptor (beta chain) originates from a study of shared clonotypes between healthy human individuals. Study-level findings and limits: The represented genetic and exposure-history diversity was limited by the small number of donors.

This table comes from immunoSEQ multiplex PCR, and its TCRdb copy is limited to in-frame clones, with some not included. The data show 1.6 million or so clones, roughly 98.5% seen once. Remarks on this clone: Its target is not known. An end of the junction differs from the germline gene, which may be a read error.

The sequence came from a man under 40 in good health. Sequences were obtained from naive CD4+ T cells sorted from blood. The sample's subset: CD45RA+ positively selected.

The CDR3 nucleotides read TGTGCCAGCACCTTAGAAAGCTACGAGCAGTACTTC. Translated, it gives CASTLESYEQYF. The chain joins TRBV7-9 to TRBJ2-7; D not certain. This CDR3 is 12 amino acids long. Per germline, CDR1 SEHNR and CDR2 FQNEAQ (reference sequence). Using reference TRBV7-9 and TRBJ2-7 for the parts outside the CDR3, the full variable domain is DTGVSQNPRHKITKRGQNVTFRCDPISEHNRLYWYRQTLGQGPEFLTYFQNEAQLEKSRLLSDRFSAERPKGSFSTLEIQRTEQGDSAMYLCASTLESYEQYFGPGTRLTVT.